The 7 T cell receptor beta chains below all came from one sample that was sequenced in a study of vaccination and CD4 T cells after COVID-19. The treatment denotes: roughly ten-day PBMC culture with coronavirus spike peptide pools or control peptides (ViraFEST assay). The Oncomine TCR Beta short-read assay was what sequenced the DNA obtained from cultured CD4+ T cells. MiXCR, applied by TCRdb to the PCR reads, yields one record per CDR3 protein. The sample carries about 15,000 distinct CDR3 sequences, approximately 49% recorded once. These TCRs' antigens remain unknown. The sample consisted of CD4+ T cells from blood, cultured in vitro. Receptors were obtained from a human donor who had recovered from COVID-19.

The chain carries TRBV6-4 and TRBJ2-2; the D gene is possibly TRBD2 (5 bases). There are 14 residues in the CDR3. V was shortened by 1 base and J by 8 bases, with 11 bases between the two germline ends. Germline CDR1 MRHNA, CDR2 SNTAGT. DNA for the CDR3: TGTGCCAGCAGTGACTTCGGGGTCCCTGGGGAGCTGTTTTTT. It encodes CASSDFGVPGELFF.

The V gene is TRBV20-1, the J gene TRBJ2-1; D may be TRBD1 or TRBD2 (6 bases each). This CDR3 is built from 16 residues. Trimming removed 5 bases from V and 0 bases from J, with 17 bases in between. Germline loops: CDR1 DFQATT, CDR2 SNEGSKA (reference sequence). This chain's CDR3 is CSAGASRGLSYNEQFF. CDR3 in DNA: TGCAGTGCTGGAGCCTCTCGGGGGCTCTCCTACAATGAGCAGTTCTTC.

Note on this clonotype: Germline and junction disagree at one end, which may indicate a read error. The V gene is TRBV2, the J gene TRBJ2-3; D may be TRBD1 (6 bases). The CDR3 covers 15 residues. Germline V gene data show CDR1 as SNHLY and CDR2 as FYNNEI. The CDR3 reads CASTIGQPSTDRQYF. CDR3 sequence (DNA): TGTGCCAGCACAATAGGACAGCCGAGCACAGATAGGCAGTATTTT.

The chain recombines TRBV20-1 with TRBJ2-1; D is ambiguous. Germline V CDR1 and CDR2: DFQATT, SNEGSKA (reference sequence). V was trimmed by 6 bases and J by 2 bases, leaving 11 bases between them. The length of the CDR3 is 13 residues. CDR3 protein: CSAPNRAYNEQFF. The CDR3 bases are TGCAGTGCCCCGAACAGAGCCTACAATGAGCAGTTCTTC.

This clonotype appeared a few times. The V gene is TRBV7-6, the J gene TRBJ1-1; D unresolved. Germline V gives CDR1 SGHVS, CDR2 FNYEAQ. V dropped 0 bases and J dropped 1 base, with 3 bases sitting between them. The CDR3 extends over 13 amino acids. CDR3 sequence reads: CASSLAENTEAFF. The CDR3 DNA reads TGTGCCAGCAGCTTAGCGGAGAACACTGAAGCTTTCTTT. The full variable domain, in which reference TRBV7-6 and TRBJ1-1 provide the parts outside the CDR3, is GAGVSQSPRYKVTKRGQDVALRCDPISGHVSLYWYRQALGQGPEFLTYFNYEAQQDKSGLPNDRFSAERPEGSISTLTIQRTEQRDSAMYRCASSLAENTEAFFGQGTRLTVV.

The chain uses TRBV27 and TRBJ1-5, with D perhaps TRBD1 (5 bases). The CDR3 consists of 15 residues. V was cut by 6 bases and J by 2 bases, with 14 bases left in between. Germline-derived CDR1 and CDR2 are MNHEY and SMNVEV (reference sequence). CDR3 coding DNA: TGTGCCAGCAGCACAGGTCTGAGGGGCAATCAGCCCCAGCATTTT. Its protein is CASSTGLRGNQPQHF.

CDR3 sequence reads: CASRPTGGRQDTQYF. Here the CDR3 DNA reads TGTGCCAGCAGACCAACAGGGGGCCGTCAAGATACGCAGTATTTT. This sequence joins TRBV7-9 and TRBJ2-3; TRBD1 aligns across 9 bases. The CDR3 covers 15 residues. After removal of 6 bases from V and 5 bases from J, the junction contained 9 bases not matched to a gene. In germline, CDR1 is SEHNR, CDR2 FQNEAQ (reference sequence).